The rows below give T cell receptor beta chains drawn from one sample of a study of cytomegalovirus exposure and HLA in healthy donors. Measured with immunoSEQ multiplex PCR; TCRdb has only the in-frame clones, and not every one. The sample records approximately 180,000 clones, 75% to 85% being singletons. Specimen: PBMCs. All receptors derive from a woman aged 18-29 years in good health and CMV-seropositive. The CDR3 runs from the conserved cysteine through the conserved F or W.

J: TRBJ2-5; V: TRBV9; CDR3: CASSAGDQRPETQYF
J: TRBJ1-5; V: TRBV4-1; CDR3: CASSQFVSGTTRGYSNQPQHF
J: TRBJ2-2; V: TRBV6-4; CDR3: CASGPGANTGELFF
J: TRBJ2-5; V: TRBV29-1; CDR3: CSGLPTGDNQETQYF
J: TRBJ2-5; V: TRBV11-2; CDR3: CASSLGLTGGQETQYF
J: TRBJ1-1; V: TRBV4-1; CDR3: CASSQGEENTEAFF
J: TRBJ2-5; V: TRBV6-1; CDR3: CATSTGSWEQYF
J: TRBJ2-2; V: TRBV7-7; CDR3: CASSPNLGAGELFF
J: TRBJ2-2; V: TRBV18; CDR3: CASSLRTGADTGELFF
J: TRBJ2-7; V: TRBV6-5; CDR3: CASSYDRANYEQYF
J: TRBJ1-3; V: TRBV28; CDR3: CASTGGSVLSPGNTIYF
J: TRBJ1-5; V: TRBV5-1; CDR3: CASSSTGGHNQPQHF